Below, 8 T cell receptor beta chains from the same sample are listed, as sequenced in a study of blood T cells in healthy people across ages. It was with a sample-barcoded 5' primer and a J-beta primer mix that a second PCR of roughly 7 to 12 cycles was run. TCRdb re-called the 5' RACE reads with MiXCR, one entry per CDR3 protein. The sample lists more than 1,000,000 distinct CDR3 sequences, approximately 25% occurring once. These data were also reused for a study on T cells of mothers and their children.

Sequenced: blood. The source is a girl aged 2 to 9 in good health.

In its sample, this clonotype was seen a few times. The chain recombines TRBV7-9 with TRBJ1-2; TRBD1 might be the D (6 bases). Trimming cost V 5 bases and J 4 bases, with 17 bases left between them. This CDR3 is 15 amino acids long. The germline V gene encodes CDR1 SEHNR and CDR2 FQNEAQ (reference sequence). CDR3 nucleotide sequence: TGTGCCAGCAGCCTGGGGGGCGTCATATCCTATGGCTACACCTTC. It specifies CASSLGGVISYGYTF.

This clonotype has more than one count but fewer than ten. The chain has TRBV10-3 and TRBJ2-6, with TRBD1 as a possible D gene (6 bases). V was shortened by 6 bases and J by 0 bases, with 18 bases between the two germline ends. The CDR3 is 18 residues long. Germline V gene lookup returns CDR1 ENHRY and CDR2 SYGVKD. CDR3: CAISHRDKKISGANVLTF. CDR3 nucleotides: TGTGCCATCAGCCACCGGGACAAAAAAATCTCTGGGGCCAACGTCCTGACTTTC.

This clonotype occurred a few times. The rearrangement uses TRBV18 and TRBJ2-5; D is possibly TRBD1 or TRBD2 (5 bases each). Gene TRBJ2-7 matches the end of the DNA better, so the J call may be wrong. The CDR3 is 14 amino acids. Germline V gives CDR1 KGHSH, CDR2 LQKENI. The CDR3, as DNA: TGTGCCAGCTCACCCCCGGGACCCAACTACGAGCAGTACTTC. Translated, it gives CASSPPGPNYEQYF.

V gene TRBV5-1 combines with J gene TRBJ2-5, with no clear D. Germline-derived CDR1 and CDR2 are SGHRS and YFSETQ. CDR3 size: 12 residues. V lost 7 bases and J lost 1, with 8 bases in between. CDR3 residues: CASGVGQETQYF. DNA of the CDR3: TGCGCCAGCGGTGTCGGCCAAGAGACCCAGTACTTC.

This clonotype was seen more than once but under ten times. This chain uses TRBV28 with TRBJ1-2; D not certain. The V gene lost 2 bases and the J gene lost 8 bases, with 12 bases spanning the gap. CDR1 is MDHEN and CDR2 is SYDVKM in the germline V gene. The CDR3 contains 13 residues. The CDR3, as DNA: TGTGCCAGCAGTTTAGACCTTTGGAGAGGCTACACCTTC. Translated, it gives CASSLDLWRGYTF.

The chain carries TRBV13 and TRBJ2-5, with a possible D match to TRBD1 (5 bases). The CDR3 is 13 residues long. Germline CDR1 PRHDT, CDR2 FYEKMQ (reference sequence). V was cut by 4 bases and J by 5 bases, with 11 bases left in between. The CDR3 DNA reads TGTGCCAGCAGCTCAACCAGGGCGGAGACCCAGTACTTC. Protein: CASSSTRAETQYF.

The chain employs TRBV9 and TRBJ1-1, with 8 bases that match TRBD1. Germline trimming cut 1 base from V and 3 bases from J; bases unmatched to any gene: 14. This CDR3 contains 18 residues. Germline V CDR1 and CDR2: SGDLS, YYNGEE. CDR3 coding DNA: TGTGCCAGCAGCGTACTACCCGGGACAGGTGGGGTAGACACTGAAGCTTTCTTT. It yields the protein CASSVLPGTGGVDTEAFF.

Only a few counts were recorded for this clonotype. CDR3 loop: CASGPRLAGGFQETQYF. In DNA, the CDR3 is TGTGCTAGTGGTCCCCGACTAGCGGGGGGGTTCCAAGAGACCCAGTACTTC. The V call is TRBV12-5, the J call TRBJ2-5; 14 bases align to TRBD2. CDR1 is LGHNT, CDR2 FRNRAP, per germline. Trimming took 5 bases from V and 1 from J; bases not matched to a gene: 6. The CDR3 extends over 17 amino acids. The whole variable domain, remainder taken from reference TRBV12-5 and TRBJ2-5, is DARVTQTPRHKVTEMGQEVTMRCQPILGHNTVFWYRQTMMQGLELLAYFRNRAPLDDSGMPKDRFSAEMPDATLATLKIQPSEPRDSAVYFCASGPRLAGGFQETQYFGPGTRLLVL.